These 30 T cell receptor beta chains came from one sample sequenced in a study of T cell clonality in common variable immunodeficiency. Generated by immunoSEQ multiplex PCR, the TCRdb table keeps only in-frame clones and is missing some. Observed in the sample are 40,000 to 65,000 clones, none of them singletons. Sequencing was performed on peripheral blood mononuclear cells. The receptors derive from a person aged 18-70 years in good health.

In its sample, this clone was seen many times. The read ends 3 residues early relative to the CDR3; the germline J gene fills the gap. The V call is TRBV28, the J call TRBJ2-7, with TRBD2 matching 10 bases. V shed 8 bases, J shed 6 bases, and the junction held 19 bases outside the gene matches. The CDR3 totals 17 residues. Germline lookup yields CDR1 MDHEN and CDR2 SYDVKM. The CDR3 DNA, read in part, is TGTGCCAGCGGAGGGGGGGCTAGCGGGAGTAGGGCGGCCGAG. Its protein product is CASGGGASGSRAAE. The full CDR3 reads CASGGGASGSRAAEQYF.

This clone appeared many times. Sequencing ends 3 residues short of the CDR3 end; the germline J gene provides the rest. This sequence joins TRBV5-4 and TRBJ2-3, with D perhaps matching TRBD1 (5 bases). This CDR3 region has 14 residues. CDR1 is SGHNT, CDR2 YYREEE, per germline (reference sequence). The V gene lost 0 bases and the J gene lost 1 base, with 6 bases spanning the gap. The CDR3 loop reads CASSLVGRTDTQYF. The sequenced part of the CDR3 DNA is TGTGCCAGCAGCTTGGTGGGGCGCACAGATACG.

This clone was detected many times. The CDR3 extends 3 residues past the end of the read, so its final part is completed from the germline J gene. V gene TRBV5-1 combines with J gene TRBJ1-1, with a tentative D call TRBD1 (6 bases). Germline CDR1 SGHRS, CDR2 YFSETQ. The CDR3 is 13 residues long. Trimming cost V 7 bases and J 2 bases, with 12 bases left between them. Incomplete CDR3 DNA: TGCGCCAGCCGACAGGACTTAAACACTGAA. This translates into CASRQDLNTE. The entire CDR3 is CASRQDLNTEAFF.

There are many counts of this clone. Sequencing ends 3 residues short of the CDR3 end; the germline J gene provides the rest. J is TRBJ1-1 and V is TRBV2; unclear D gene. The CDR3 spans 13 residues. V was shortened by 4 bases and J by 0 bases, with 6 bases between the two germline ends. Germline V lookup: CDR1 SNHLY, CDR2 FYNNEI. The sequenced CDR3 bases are TGTGCCAGCAGTGTGTACATGAACACTGAA. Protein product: CASSVYMNTE. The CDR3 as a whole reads CASSVYMNTEAFF.

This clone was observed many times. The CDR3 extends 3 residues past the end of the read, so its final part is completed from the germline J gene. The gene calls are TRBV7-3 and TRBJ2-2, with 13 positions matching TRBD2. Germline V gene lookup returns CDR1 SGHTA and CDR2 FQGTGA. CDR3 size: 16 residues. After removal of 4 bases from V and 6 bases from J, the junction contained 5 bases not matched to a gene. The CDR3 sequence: CASSYTSGRAPGELFF. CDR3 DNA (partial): TGTGCCAGCAGCTACACTAGCGGGAGGGCTCCCGGGGAG.

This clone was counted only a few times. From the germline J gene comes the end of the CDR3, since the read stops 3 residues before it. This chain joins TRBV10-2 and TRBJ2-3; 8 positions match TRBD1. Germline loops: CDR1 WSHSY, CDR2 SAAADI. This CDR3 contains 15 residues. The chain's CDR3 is CASSARTGLNQPQYF. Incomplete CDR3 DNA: TGCGCCAGCAGTGCCAGGACAGGGCTAAATCAGCCG.

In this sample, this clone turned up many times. The CDR3 DNA, read in part, is TGCAGCGTTCCGGGACTAGCGGGCCAAGAGACG. Amino acids: CSVPGLAGQET. The whole CDR3 protein reads CSVPGLAGQETQYF. The J gene is TRBJ2-3, the V gene TRBV29-1, with TRBD2 matching 12 bases. The read ends 3 residues before the CDR3 terminus; that terminus is restored from the germline J gene. Germline CDR1 and CDR2: SQVTM and ANQGSEA. CDR3 length equals 14 residues.

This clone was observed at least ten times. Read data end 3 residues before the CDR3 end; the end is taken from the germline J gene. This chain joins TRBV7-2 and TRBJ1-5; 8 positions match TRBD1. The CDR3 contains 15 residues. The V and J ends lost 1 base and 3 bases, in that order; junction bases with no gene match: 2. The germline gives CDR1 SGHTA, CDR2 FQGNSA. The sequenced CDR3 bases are TGTGCCAGCAGCTTAGGGACAGGGATCAATCAGCCC. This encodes CASSLGTGINQP. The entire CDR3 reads CASSLGTGINQPQHF.

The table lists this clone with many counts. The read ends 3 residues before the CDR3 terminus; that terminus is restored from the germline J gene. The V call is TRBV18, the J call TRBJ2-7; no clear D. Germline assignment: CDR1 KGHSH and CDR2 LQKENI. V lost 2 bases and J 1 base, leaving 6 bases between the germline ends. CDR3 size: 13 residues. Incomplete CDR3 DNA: TGTGCCAGCTCACCAGACAAGTCCTACGAG. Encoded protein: CASSPDKSYE. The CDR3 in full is CASSPDKSYEQYF.

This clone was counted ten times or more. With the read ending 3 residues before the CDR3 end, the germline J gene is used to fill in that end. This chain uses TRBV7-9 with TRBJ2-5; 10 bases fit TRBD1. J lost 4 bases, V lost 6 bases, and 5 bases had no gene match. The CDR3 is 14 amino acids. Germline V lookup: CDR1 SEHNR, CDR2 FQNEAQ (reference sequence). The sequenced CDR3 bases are TGTGCCAGCAGGGGGACAGGGGTAGGAGAGACC. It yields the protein CASRGTGVGET. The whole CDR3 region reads CASRGTGVGETQYF.

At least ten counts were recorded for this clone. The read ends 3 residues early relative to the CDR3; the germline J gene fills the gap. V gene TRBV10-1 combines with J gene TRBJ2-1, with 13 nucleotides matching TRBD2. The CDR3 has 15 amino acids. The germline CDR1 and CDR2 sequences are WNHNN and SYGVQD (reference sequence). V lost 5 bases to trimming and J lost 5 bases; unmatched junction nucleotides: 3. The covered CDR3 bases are TGCGCCAGCAGTCCGGGACTAGCGGGAAACAATGAG. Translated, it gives CASSPGLAGNNE. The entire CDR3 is CASSPGLAGNNEQFF.

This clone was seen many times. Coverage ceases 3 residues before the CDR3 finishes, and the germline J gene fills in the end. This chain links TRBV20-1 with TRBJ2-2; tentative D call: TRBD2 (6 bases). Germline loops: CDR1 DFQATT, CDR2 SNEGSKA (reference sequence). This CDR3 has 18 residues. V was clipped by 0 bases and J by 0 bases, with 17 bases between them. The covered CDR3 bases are TGCAGTGCTAGAGATCGAGGTACCGCGGGGTCGAACACCGGGGAG. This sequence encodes CSARDRGTAGSNTGE. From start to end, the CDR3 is CSARDRGTAGSNTGELFF.

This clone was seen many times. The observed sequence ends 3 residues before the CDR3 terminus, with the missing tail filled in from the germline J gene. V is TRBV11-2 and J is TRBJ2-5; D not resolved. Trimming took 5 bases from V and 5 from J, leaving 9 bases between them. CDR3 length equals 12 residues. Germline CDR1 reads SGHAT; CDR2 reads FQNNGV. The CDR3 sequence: CASSPYGETQYF. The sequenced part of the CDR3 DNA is TGTGCCAGCAGCCCTTACGGGGAGACC.

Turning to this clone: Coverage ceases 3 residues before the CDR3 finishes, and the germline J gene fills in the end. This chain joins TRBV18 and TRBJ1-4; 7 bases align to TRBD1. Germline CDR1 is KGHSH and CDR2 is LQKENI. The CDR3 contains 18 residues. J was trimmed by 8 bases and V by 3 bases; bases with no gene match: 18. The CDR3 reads CASSPQPMLSGGNEKLFF. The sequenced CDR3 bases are TGTGCCAGCTCACCGCAACCAATGTTATCAGGGGGAAACGAAAAA. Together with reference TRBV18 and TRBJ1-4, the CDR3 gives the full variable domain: NAGVMQNPRHLVRRRGQEARLRCSPMKGHSHVYWYRQLPEEGLKFMVYLQKENIIDESGMPKERFSAEFPKEGPSILRIQQVVRGDSAAYFCASSPQPMLSGGNEKLFFGSGTQLSVL.

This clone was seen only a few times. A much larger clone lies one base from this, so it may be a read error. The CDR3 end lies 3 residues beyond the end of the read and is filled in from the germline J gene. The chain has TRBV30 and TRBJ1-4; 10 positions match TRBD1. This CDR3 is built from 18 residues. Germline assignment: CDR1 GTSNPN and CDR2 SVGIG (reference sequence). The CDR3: CAWSRPIRDRGYNSPLFF. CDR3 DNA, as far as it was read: TGTGCCTGGAGTCGACCAATCCGGGACAGGGGTTATAATTCACCA.

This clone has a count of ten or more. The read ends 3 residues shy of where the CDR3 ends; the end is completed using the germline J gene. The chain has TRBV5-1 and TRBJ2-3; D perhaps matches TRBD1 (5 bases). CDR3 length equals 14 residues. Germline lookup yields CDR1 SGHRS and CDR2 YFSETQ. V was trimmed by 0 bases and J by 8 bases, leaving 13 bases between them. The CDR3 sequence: CASSLATDLSTQYF. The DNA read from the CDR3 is TGCGCCAGCAGCTTGGCGACAGATCTAAGTACG.

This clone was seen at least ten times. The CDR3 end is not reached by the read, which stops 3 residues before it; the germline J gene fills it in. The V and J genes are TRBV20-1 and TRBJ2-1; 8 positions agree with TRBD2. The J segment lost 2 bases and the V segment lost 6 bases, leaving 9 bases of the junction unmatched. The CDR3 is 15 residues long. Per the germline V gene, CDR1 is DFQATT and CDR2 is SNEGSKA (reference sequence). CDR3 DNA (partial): TGCAGTGCGGACGAAGCGGGAGTCCCCTACAATGAG. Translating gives CSADEAGVPYNE. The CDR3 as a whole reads CSADEAGVPYNEQFF.

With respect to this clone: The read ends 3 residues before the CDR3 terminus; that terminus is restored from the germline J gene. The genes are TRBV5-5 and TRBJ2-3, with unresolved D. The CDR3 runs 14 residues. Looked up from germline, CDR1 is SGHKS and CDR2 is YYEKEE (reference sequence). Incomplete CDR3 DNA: TGTGCCAGCAGCCCCGTGTTTAGCCAAGAGACG. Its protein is CASSPVFSQET. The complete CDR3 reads CASSPVFSQETQYF.

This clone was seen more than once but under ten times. Partial CDR3 DNA: TGTGCCAGTAGTATAACAGGGGGCAATGAA. Translating it yields CASSITGGNE. The whole CDR3 reads CASSITGGNEAFF. J is TRBJ1-1 and V is TRBV19; 9 bases map to TRBD1. The read comes to an end 3 residues before the CDR3 does, leaving the germline J gene to fill in the end. Losses at the gene ends were 2 bases for V and 7 bases for J; bases not matched to a gene: 2. The CDR3 spans 13 residues. Germline V gives CDR1 LNHDA, CDR2 SQIVND (reference sequence).

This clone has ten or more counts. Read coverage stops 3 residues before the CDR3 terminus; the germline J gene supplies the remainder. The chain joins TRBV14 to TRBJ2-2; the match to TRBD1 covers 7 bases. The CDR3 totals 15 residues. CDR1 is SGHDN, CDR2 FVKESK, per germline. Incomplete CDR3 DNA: TGTGCCAGCAGCCGCCTCGGACAGGCAAATGAAAAG. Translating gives CASSRLGQANEK. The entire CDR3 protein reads CASSRLGQANEKLFF.

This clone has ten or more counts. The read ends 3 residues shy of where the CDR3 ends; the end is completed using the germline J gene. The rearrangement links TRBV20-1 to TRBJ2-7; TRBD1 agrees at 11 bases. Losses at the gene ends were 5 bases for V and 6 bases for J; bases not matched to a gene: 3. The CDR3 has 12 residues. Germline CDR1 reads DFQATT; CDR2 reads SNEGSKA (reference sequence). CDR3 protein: CSAPGTGGEQYF. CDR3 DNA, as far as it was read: TGCAGTGCTCCCGGGACAGGGGGCGAG.

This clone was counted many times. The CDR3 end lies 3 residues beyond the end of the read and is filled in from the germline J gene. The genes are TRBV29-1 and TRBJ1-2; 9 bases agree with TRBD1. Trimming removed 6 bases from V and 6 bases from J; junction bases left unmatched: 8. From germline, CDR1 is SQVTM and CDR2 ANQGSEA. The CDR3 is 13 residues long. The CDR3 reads CSVVAGTGNGYTF. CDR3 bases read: TGCAGCGTGGTTGCCGGGACAGGGAATGGC.

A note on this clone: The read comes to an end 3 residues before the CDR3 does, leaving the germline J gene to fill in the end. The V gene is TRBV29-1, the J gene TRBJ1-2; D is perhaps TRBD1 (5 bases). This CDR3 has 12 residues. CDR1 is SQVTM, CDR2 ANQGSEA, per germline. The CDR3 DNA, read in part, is TGCAGCGACGGACACCACGCACGGGGC. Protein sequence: CSDGHHARG. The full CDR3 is CSDGHHARGYTF.

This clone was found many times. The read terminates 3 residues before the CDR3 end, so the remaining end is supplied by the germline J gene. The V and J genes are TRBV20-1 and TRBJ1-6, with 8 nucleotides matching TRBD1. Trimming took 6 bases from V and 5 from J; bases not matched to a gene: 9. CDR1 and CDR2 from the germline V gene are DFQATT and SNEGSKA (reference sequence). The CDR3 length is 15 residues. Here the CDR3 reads CSAKPKQGDNSPLHF. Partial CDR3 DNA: TGCAGTGCCAAGCCAAAACAGGGGGATAATTCACCC.

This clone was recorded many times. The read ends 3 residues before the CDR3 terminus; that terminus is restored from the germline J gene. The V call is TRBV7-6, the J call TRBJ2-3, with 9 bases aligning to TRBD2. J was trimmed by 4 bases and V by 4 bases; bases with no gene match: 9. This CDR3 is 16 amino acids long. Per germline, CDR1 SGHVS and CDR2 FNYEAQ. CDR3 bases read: TGTGCCAGCAGCTGGGGACTAGCTGCTGGTTCAGATACG. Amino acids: CASSWGLAAGSDT. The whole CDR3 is CASSWGLAAGSDTQYF.

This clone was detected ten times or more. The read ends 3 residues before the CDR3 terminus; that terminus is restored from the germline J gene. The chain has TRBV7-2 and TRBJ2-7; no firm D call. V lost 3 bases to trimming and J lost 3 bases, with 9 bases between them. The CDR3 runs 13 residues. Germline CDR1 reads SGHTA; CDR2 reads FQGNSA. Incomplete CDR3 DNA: TGTGCCAGCAGCTTCCCTCCCCTCTACGAG. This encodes CASSFPPLYE. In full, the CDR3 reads CASSFPPLYEQYF.

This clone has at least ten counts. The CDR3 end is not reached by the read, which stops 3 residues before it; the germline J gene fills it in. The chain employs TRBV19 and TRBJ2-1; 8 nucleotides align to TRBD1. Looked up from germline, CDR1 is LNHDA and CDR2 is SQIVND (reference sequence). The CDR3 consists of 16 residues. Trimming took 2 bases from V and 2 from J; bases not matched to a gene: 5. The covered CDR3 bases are TGTGCCAGTAGTATAAGCAGGGGGCTAACCTACAATGAG. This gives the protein CASSISRGLTYNE. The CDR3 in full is CASSISRGLTYNEQFF.

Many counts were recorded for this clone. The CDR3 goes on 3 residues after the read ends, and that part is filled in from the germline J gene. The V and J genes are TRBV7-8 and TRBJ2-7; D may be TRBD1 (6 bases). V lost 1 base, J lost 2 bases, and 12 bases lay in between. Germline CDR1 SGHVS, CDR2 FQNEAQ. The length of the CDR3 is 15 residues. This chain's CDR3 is CASSLVGGSTYEQYF. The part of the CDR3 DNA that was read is TGTGCCAGCAGCTTAGTAGGGGGTTCGACCTACGAG.

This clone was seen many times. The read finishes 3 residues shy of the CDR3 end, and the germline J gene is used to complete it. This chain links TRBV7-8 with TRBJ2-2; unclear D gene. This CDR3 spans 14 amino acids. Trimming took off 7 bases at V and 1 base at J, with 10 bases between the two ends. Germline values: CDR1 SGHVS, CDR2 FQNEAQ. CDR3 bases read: TGTGCCAGCAAGGGCAGGAGGAACACCGGGGAG. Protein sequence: CASKGRRNTGE. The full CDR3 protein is CASKGRRNTGELFF.

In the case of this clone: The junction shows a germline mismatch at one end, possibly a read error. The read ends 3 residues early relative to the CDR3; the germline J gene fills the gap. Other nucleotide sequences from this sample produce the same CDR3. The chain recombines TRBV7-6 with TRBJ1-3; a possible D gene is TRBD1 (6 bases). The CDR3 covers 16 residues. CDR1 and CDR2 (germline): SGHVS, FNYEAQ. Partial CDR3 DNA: TGTGCCAGCAGCTCCTTCATACAGGGTACTGGAAACACG. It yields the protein CASSSFIQGTGNT. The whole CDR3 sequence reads CASSSFIQGTGNTIYF. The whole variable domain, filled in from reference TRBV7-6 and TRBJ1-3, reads GAGVSQSPRYKVTKRGQDVALRCDPISGHVSLYWYRQALGQGPEFLTYFNYEAQQDKSGLPNDRFSAERPEGSISTLTIQRTEQRDSAMYRCASSSFIQGTGNTIYFGEGSWLTVV.